The entry that follows covers one T cell receptor beta chain sequence. Its antigen remains unknown. The sample comes from a study of beta chain features in type 1 diabetes. Findings and caveats of the study: Comparison showed that naive, central memory and Treg TCRB repertoires appeared more similar among patients than among healthy donors. In type 1 diabetes patients, VDJ junctions had fewer insertions; deletions at these junctions were more frequent. It was possible that PCR favored shorter templates, equally so in patients and controls.

V gave up 0 bases and J gave up 0 bases, with 8 bases separating them. The CDR3 runs 15 residues. Germline values: CDR1 SGHRS, CDR2 YFSETQ. Expressed TCRB transcripts got sequenced, as all isolated RNA was reverse transcribed. Measured with immunoSEQ multiplex PCR; TCRdb has only the in-frame clones, and not every one. This repertoire shows 300,000 to 350,000 clones, around 20% found once; its top ten account for 0.035% to 0.055%. The receptor was isolated from a young woman in good health. The sample comprised naive CD4+ T cells from blood. The V call is TRBV5-1, the J call TRBJ2-3, with D unclear. The CDR3 region is CASSLGETSTDTQYF. CDR3 coding DNA: TGCGCCAGCAGCTTGGGTGAGACTAGCACAGATACGCAGTATTTT.